This T cell receptor beta chain was captured by sequencing in a study of CD8 T cells in ankylosing spondylitis (dated by TCRdb to 2016 to 2017). A note on the overall study: T cell receptor beta repertoires were profiled in healthy donors and ankylosing spondylitis patients so that disease-linked TCR variants could be found. The whole study cohort included 85 to 120 healthy donors and over 20 ankylosing spondylitis patients. Peripheral blood samples were taken, and synovial fluid was additionally collected from ankylosing spondylitis patients.

Sequences DFQATT (CDR1) and SNEGSKA (CDR2) are obtained from the germline V gene (reference sequence). The CDR3, cysteine through phenylalanine, is 14 amino acids long. The entry retains the CDR3 DNA only, 42 bases that are in frame from base 1. Ends trimmed: V by 6 bases, J by 1 base; bases unmatched to a gene: 6. Data came from an Illumina HiSeq 2500. Quantitative 5'-RACE with molecular barcodes was used to prepare TCR beta libraries. Regarding the original processing steps: A new computational method based on a probabilistic model of VDJ rearrangement was used to identify disease-linked TCR variants. TCRdb reprocessed the public reads (quality trimming at Q25 with fastp, clone calling with MiXCR) and kept in-frame beta chains. One record per CDR3 amino acid sequence lists the most common genes and DNA. The V and J calls come from TCRdb's annotation, not from the publication. Here the sample has around 330,000 distinct CDR3 sequences; more than 9% occur a single time. The top ten hold about a tenth of the sample.

General study outcomes and caveats: Some of the motif variants had been reported before in the synovial fluid and blood of reactive arthritis patients, a finding that suggests common disease-initiation mechanisms. According to the report, matched synovial fluid samples from ankylosing spondylitis patients were significantly enriched for the disease-linked clones. The disease-linked clones showed a CD8+ phenotype and occurred at relatively low frequencies in peripheral blood. Blood from ankylosing spondylitis patients appeared to be characterized by a TCR beta motif made up of seven or eight highly homologous amino acid variants.

The table lists this clonotype with a count of one. Its specific antigen is unknown. Base qualities are not provided; no much larger clone lies one nucleotide away. One read yields weak evidence. Material: blood, either unsorted or a sorted T cell fraction (not recorded which). The V and J segments used are TRBV20-1 and TRBJ1-5, and 7 junctional nucleotides match TRBD1. This receptor was obtained from a female donor with ankylosing spondylitis or in good health (not recorded which). The base sequence is TGCAGTGCACAGGGGTATGAAAGCAATCAGCCCCAGCATTTT. Translated, it reads CSAQGYESNQPQHF.